What follows describes a single T cell receptor (beta chain). Its target antigen remains unknown. No base quality information exists; no much larger clone differs at one position. Each collaborating institution followed its own protocols to collect whole blood in K2EDTA tubes. For TCRbeta analysis, collaborators shipped samples as frozen whole blood, isolated PBMCs, or DNA extracted from either of those sample types. This sample was included in a study of blood T cell repertoires in COVID-19 (TCRdb year 2020). As for the study more broadly: Samples from collaborators originated in the United States, Italy and Spain and spanned both the acute and convalescent phases of COVID-19. The material from the prospective study consisted of cDNA or gDNA derived from T cells, B-cell-depleted T cells, or PBMCs. Deeply sampled blood TCRbeta repertoires from subjects exposed to, actively infected with, or recovered from COVID-19 were included in the dataset. The repertoires were released in a freely available public database meant as a resource for research on the immune response to SARS-CoV-2. Samples came from the ongoing ImmuneRACE study (first 160 participants) plus 1,254 subjects from 6 global collaborators. The sample metadata nearly always contained a de-identified subject ID, COVID-19 status, age in years and sex. Where available, HLA class I and class II types were taken from metadata supplied by the sample provider and were not determined by assay-based typing. Summary of the overall study and its limitations: How much clinical and demographic metadata was included differed by source and by participant, and the metadata was provided uncurated.

TCRbeta CDR3 regions were amplified from genomic DNA by means of the immunoSEQ Assay, a bias-controlled multiplex PCR. The authors' analysis ran thus. The number of nucleated cells in each sample was estimated from the amplification of reference gene primers within the assay. To quantify the absolute abundance of each unique TCRbeta CDR3 rearrangement, sequence reads were collapsed and filtered. For each sample, productive Simpson clonality was calculated by taking the square root of Simpson's diversity index across productive rearrangements. What TCRdb holds here is the immuneACCESS table cut down to in-frame rearrangements. Part of the clones is not present; checked against another copy, under half of the missing clones reflect an unresolved V gene, and the others are unexplained. From that table come the V and J calls and clone size; the DNA was used to work out D and trimming. This sample holds some 160,000 clones; just under 80% were observed only once. The ten largest clonotypes hold approximately 15% of the sample.

As encoded in the germline V gene, CDR1 is KGHSH while CDR2 is LQKENI. Including the terminal cysteine and phenylalanine, the CDR3 comprises 15 residues. The sequence is cut down to CDR3 DNA, 45 bases in frame from base 1. Compared with germline, V lacks 5 bases and J lacks 6 bases; bases without a gene match: 9. The sequence is built from TRBV18 and TRBJ1-5, and TRBD1 aligns with 8 junction nucleotides. Specimen: peripheral blood. This clonotype originated in a woman of 80 years or more with acute or convalescent COVID-19. Here is the DNA: TGTGCCAGCTCAACAGGCGGGACAGGCATTCAGCCCCAGCATTTT. This is translated as CASSTGGTGIQPQHF.